Below, 14 T cell receptor beta chains from the same sample are listed, as sequenced in a study of T cell responses to AZD1222 COVID-19 vaccine. This table comes from immunoSEQ multiplex PCR, and its TCRdb copy is limited to in-frame clones, with some not included. The data show around 85,000 clones, about 90% seen once. The sample was peripheral blood, taken 28 days after the second AZD1222 dose. These receptors came from an adult who received the AZD1222 COVID-19 vaccine.

This rearrangement joins TRBV5-5 to TRBJ1-5; 9 bases are a match to TRBD1. V shed 1 base, J shed 6 bases, and the junction held 5 bases outside the gene matches. CDR3 length equals 15 residues. Germline V gene data show CDR1 as SGHKS and CDR2 as YYEKEE (reference sequence). The CDR3 region is CASSLWGQGPQPQHF. The CDR3 DNA reads TGTGCCAGCAGCTTGTGGGGACAGGGCCCTCAGCCCCAGCATTTT.

The chain links TRBV11-3 to TRBJ2-2; perhaps TRBD1 as D (6 bases). Germline CDR1 and CDR2: SGHNT and YENEEA. V lost 4 bases to trimming and J lost 6 bases, with 12 bases between them. The CDR3 has 14 residues. The CDR3 DNA follows: TGTGCCAGCAGCTCTACAGGGTTGCCCGGGGAGCTGTTTTTT. It is translated as CASSSTGLPGELFF.

The count of this clone is one. The chain combines TRBV18 with TRBJ2-7; perhaps TRBD1 as D (6 bases). Germline V lookup: CDR1 KGHSH, CDR2 LQKENI. With 4 bases removed from V and 2 bases from J, the gap between germline ends came to 12 bases. This CDR3 region has 14 residues. CDR3: CASSHWDKTYEQYF. CDR3 in DNA: TGTGCCAGCTCACACTGGGACAAAACCTACGAGCAGTACTTC. Looking up the rest from reference TRBV18 and TRBJ2-7 gives the full variable domain: NAGVMQNPRHLVRRRGQEARLRCSPMKGHSHVYWYRQLPEEGLKFMVYLQKENIIDESGMPKERFSAEFPKEGPSILRIQQVVRGDSAAYFCASSHWDKTYEQYFGPGTRLTVT.

The chain couples TRBV3-1 (or the pseudogene TRBV3-2) to TRBJ2-1; no definite D call. This CDR3 contains 14 residues. Trimming removed 4 bases from V and 7 bases from J, with 14 bases in between. Germline-derived CDR1 and CDR2 are LGHDT and YNNKEL (reference sequence). CDR3 loop: CASSRGGDTNEQFF. The CDR3 nucleotides are TGTGCCAGCAGCCGAGGCGGCGACACTAATGAGCAGTTCTTC.

Points on this clone: One end of the junction fails to match germline, which may point to a read error. V is TRBV3-1 (or the pseudogene TRBV3-2) and J is TRBJ1-2; maybe TRBD1 (5 bases). From germline, CDR1 is LGHDT and CDR2 YNNKEL (reference sequence). This CDR3 comprises 13 residues. CDR3 residues: CASSQDRARANAF. The CDR3 nucleotides read TGTGCCAGCAGCCAAGATCGAGCCAGGGCCAACGCCTTC.

The V gene is TRBV4-2, the J gene TRBJ2-5, with 8 bases matching TRBD2. The germline CDR1 and CDR2 sequences are LGHNA and YNFKEQ. The CDR3 has 15 amino acids. With 3 bases clipped from V and 7 bases from J, the junction kept 10 bases outside the gene matches. The CDR3 protein is CASSQESGGSVTQYF. In DNA, the CDR3 is TGTGCCAGCAGCCAGGAAAGCGGGGGCAGTGTGACCCAGTACTTC.

The V gene is TRBV15, the J gene TRBJ1-4; D remains ambiguous. The CDR3 is 17 residues long. Between the trimmed V and J ends, which lost 0 bases and 0 bases, there was a span of 11 bases. Germline-derived CDR1 and CDR2 are LNHNV and YYDKDF (reference sequence). CDR3 protein: CATSRERQTATNEKLFF. CDR3 nucleotide sequence: TGTGCCACCAGCAGAGAAAGGCAGACTGCAACTAATGAAAAACTGTTTTTT.

The rearrangement uses TRBV5-1 and TRBJ1-4; maybe TRBD1 (6 bases). CDR1 and CDR2 (germline): SGHRS, YFSETQ. This CDR3 has 16 amino acids. Trimming shortened V by 4 bases and J by 6 bases, and 19 bases separated the two germline ends. CDR3 DNA: TGCGCCAGCAGCCCAGGGGCAGGGCCAGGGGATGAAAAACTGTTTTTT. Translated: CASSPGAGPGDEKLFF. The whole variable domain, filled in from reference TRBV5-1 and TRBJ1-4, reads KAGVTQTPRYLIKTRGQQVTLSCSPISGHRSVSWYQQTPGQGLQFLFEYFSETQRNKGNFPGRFSGRQFSNSRSEMNVSTLELGDSALYLCASSPGAGPGDEKLFFGSGTQLSVL.

The chain has TRBV3-1 (or the pseudogene TRBV3-2) and TRBJ1-1, with D unresolved. The CDR3 sequence is 13 residues long. Per the germline V gene, CDR1 is LGHDT and CDR2 is YNNKEL (reference sequence). V was shortened by 10 bases and J by 1 base, with 13 bases between the two germline ends. This CDR3 is CATTAGRNTEAFF. CDR3 DNA sequence: TGTGCCACCACAGCCGGGAGGAACACTGAAGCTTTCTTT.

The chain joins TRBV10-3 to TRBJ1-3, with a possible D match to TRBD1 (6 bases). The CDR3 totals 15 residues. V lost 2 bases, J lost 0 bases, and 8 bases lay in between. Germline V gene lookup returns CDR1 ENHRY and CDR2 SYGVKD. CDR3 sequence: CAISEDRSSGNTIYF. DNA of the CDR3: TGTGCCATCAGTGAGGACAGGAGCTCTGGAAACACCATATATTTT.

V is TRBV5-1 and J is TRBJ2-5; D is unclear. CDR1 and CDR2 from the germline V gene are SGHRS and YFSETQ. This CDR3 is 16 amino acids long. The V gene lost 3 bases and the J gene lost 5 bases, with 20 bases spanning the gap. CDR3 loop: CASSSARHSSSETQYF. Here the CDR3 DNA reads TGCGCCAGCAGCTCTGCCCGACACTCGTCGTCTGAGACCCAGTACTTC. Full variable domain (remainder filled in from reference TRBV5-1 and TRBJ2-5): KAGVTQTPRYLIKTRGQQVTLSCSPISGHRSVSWYQQTPGQGLQFLFEYFSETQRNKGNFPGRFSGRQFSNSRSEMNVSTLELGDSALYLCASSSARHSSSETQYFGPGTRLLVL.

The chain recombines TRBV12-3 or TRBV12-4 with TRBJ2-7; unclear D gene. V shed 4 bases and J shed 1 base, with 5 bases lying between them. The CDR3 extends over 12 amino acids. The CDR3 DNA follows: TGTGCCAGCAGTTGGGATTCCTACGAGCAGTACTTC. It translates to CASSWDSYEQYF.

V is TRBV29-1 and J is TRBJ2-1, with 11 positions matching TRBD2. Germline loops: CDR1 SQVTM, CDR2 ANQGSEA. CDR3 size: 12 residues. The V gene end was trimmed by 4 bases and the J gene end by 9 bases; junction bases not matched to a gene: 2. For the CDR3, the DNA is TGCAGCGTTGCTAGCGGGGGGCGTGAGCAGTTCTTC. Its translation is CSVASGGREQFF.

This rearrangement joins TRBV4-1 to TRBJ1-1; D is perhaps TRBD1 (5 bases). Trimming left V 0 bases short and J 9 bases short, with 11 bases between. CDR1 and CDR2 from the germline V gene are MGHRA and YSYEKL. The CDR3 is made up of 13 amino acids. CDR3 region: CASSQEWAGKAFF. The CDR3 DNA follows: TGCGCCAGCAGCCAAGAGTGGGCAGGGAAAGCTTTCTTT.